The 25 T cell receptor beta chains listed next were all sequenced from one sample in a study of shared clonotypes between healthy human individuals. Only in-frame clones appear in the TCRdb table, and some are missing; sequencing was by immunoSEQ multiplex PCR. The sample contains millions of clones, around nine tenths of which appear only once. The sequenced material came from naive CD4+ T cells sorted from blood. The subset here: CD45RA+ positively selected. Receptors originate from a man aged 18 to 35 in good health.

The V call is TRBV5-1, the J call TRBJ1-4; D not certain. From germline, CDR1 is SGHRS and CDR2 YFSETQ. CDR3 length: 14 residues. Trimming shortened V by 2 bases and J by 0 bases, and 5 bases separated the two germline ends. The DNA for the CDR3 is TGCGCCAGCAGCTTCCAGTCAACTAATGAAAAACTGTTTTTT. It yields the protein CASSFQSTNEKLFF.

On this clone itself: Other DNA variants within this sample encode the same CDR3. V gene TRBV28 combines with J gene TRBJ2-7; 8 positions agree with TRBD1. V was pared by 6 bases and J by 2 bases, with 6 bases of the junction left unmatched. This CDR3 comprises 14 residues. Germline V gives CDR1 MDHEN, CDR2 SYDVKM. CDR3 coding DNA: TGTGCCAGCAGCTCCGGGACAGGAGCCTACGAGCAGTACTTC. This gives the protein CASSSGTGAYEQYF.

This chain links TRBV5-6 with TRBJ2-1; D is uncertain. With 1 base removed from V and 4 bases from J, the gap between germline ends came to 15 bases. Germline CDR1 is SGHDT and CDR2 is YYEEEE. This CDR3 is 16 amino acids long. CDR3 sequence (DNA): TGTGCCAGCAGCTTGCGAGTCTCTACTCCGTACAATGAGCAGTTCTTC. Encoded protein: CASSLRVSTPYNEQFF.

V and J are TRBV30 and TRBJ1-4, with D maybe TRBD1 (5 bases). Looked up from germline, CDR1 is GTSNPN and CDR2 is SVGIG (reference sequence). CDR3 size: 13 residues. V was pared by 2 bases and J by 3 bases, with 7 bases between. The CDR3 DNA reads TGTGCCTGGAGTAGGGGCGCTAATGAAAAACTGTTTTTT. It encodes CAWSRGANEKLFF.

The chain couples TRBV2 to TRBJ1-2; D perhaps matches TRBD1 (6 bases). This CDR3 region has 15 residues. Deletions cut 0 bases from V and 5 bases from J, with 13 bases between. CDR1 and CDR2 from the germline V gene are SNHLY and FYNNEI. In nucleotides, the CDR3 is TGTGCCAGCAGTGAAGCGGGACATGGCCGGTATGGCTACACCTTC. Encoded protein: CASSEAGHGRYGYTF.

For this clone: The same CDR3 arises from other DNA sequences in this sample as well. The chain is built from TRBV2 and TRBJ2-1, with D unresolved. The CDR3 length is 11 residues. V dropped 6 bases and J dropped 2 bases, with 2 bases sitting between them. The germline CDR1 and CDR2 sequences are SNHLY and FYNNEI. As DNA, the CDR3 is TGTGCCAGCAGCGCCTACAATGAGCAGTTCTTC. Its translation: CASSAYNEQFF.

In its sample, this clone was seen once. J is TRBJ2-3 and V is TRBV30, with no clear D. CDR1 is GTSNPN, CDR2 SVGIG, per germline (reference sequence). The CDR3 runs 12 residues. With 2 bases removed from V and 6 bases from J, the gap between germline ends came to 9 bases. The CDR3 reads CAWSPRRDTQYF. The CDR3 DNA sequence: TGTGCCTGGAGTCCCCGTCGGGATACGCAGTATTTT. Full variable domain (remainder filled in from reference TRBV30 and TRBJ2-3): SQTIHQWPATLVQPVGSPLSLECTVEGTSNPNLYWYRQAAGRGLQLLFYSVGIGQISSEVPQNLSASRPQDRQFILSSKKLLLSDSGFYLCAWSPRRDTQYFGPGTRLTVL.

This sequence joins TRBV6-5 and TRBJ1-1; tentative D call: TRBD1 (5 bases). The CDR3 is 14 residues long. V was shortened by 4 bases and J by 3 bases, with 12 bases between the two germline ends. The V gene's germline CDR1 is MNHEY and CDR2 SVGAGI. The CDR3 region has the DNA TGTGCCAGCAGTTCTCTGGTAGGGGACACTGAAGCTTTCTTT. Its protein is CASSSLVGDTEAFF.

V and J are TRBV7-2 and TRBJ1-1; no definite D call. V was pared by 0 bases and J by 4 bases, with 9 bases between. The CDR3 extends over 14 amino acids. The germline V gene has CDR1 SGHTA and CDR2 FQGNSA. In nucleotides, the CDR3 is TGTGCCAGCAGCTTAGCGACGGGAGGCACTGAAGCTTTCTTT. It encodes CASSLATGGTEAFF.

The chain has TRBV30 and TRBJ2-1; the match to TRBD1 covers 8 bases. The germline V gene encodes CDR1 GTSNPN and CDR2 SVGIG (reference sequence). The CDR3 is 13 amino acids. After removal of 5 bases from V and 5 bases from J, the junction contained 5 bases not matched to a gene. Here the CDR3 DNA reads TGTGCCTGGGACAGGGGCCCTAACAATGAGCAGTTCTTC. Residues: CAWDRGPNNEQFF.

The chain couples TRBV10-3 to TRBJ2-2, with 11 bases aligning to TRBD2. V was clipped by 10 bases and J by 8 bases; unmatched bases: 6. Germline V gene lookup returns CDR1 ENHRY and CDR2 SYGVKD. The CDR3 totals 13 residues. CDR3 protein: CATTGTSGGELFF. CDR3 sequence (DNA): TGTGCCACAACCGGGACTAGCGGTGGGGAGCTGTTTTTT.

This clone came up once. The rearrangement joins TRBV11-3 to TRBJ1-2; no clear D. Trimming removed 1 base at V and 5 bases at J, with 5 bases between. Germline CDR1 SGHNT, CDR2 YENEEA. This CDR3 region has 12 residues. DNA for the CDR3: TGTGCCAGCAGCTTAGGGCAGTATGGCTACACCTTC. Its translation is CASSLGQYGYTF.

The rearrangement uses TRBV20-1 and TRBJ1-1, with 7 nucleotides matching TRBD1. The CDR3 is 9 amino acids. The germline V gene encodes CDR1 DFQATT and CDR2 SNEGSKA (reference sequence). The V and J ends lost 6 bases and 10 bases, in that order; junction bases with no gene match: 2. Here the CDR3 reads CSARQGAFF. DNA for the CDR3: TGCAGTGCAAGACAGGGAGCTTTCTTT.

Notes on this clone: Other DNA sequences within the sample encode an identical CDR3. The V and J genes are TRBV6-5 and TRBJ2-7, with TRBD2 matching over 8 bases. Per the germline V gene, CDR1 is MNHEY and CDR2 is SVGAGI. The junction had 7 bases not matched to a gene; V was cut back by 6 bases and J by 3 bases. The CDR3 is 14 residues long. CDR3 sequence reads: CASSRGLAGYEQYF. The CDR3 region has the DNA TGTGCCAGCAGCCGAGGGCTAGCGGGCTACGAGCAGTACTTC.

V is TRBV5-8 and J is TRBJ2-1; D is unclear. Germline V lookup: CDR1 SGHTS, CDR2 YDEGEE. The V gene lost 1 base and the J gene lost 12 bases, with 5 bases spanning the gap. The CDR3 has 10 amino acids. CDR3 protein: CASSLFGQFF. The DNA for the CDR3 is TGTGCCAGCAGCTTGTTCGGGCAGTTCTTC.

The rearrangement links TRBV10-3 to TRBJ2-3; 7 bases agree with TRBD2. Germline V gives CDR1 ENHRY, CDR2 SYGVKD. The CDR3 extends over 11 amino acids. V dropped 5 bases and J dropped 10; count of bases not matched to a gene: 3. CDR3 amino acids: CAISIGGSQYF. The CDR3 nucleotides read TGTGCCATCAGTATCGGGGGGTCGCAGTATTTT.

V is TRBV10-1 and J is TRBJ2-7, with TRBD2 matching over 10 bases. This CDR3 has 15 residues. The V and J ends lost 0 bases and 7 bases, in that order; junction bases with no gene match: 6. Germline CDR1 WNHNN, CDR2 SYGVQD (reference sequence). DNA of the CDR3: TGCGCCAGCAGTGAGTCCAGCGGGAGGGCAAGTGAGCAGTACTTC. This encodes CASSESSGRASEQYF.

The chain recombines TRBV18 with TRBJ2-7, with 15 bases matching TRBD2. With V trimmed by 3 bases and J by 8 bases, 8 bases remained unmatched. The CDR3 spans 16 residues. Germline V gene sequence: CDR1 KGHSH, CDR2 LQKENI. In DNA, the CDR3 is TGTGCCAGCTCACCGGGACTAGCGGGAGGAGAGGGACAGCAGTACTTC. Translated: CASSPGLAGGEGQQYF.

This sequence joins TRBV7-9 and TRBJ2-7; D uncertain. The CDR3 length is 12 residues. Germline V CDR1 and CDR2: SEHNR, FQNEAQ (reference sequence). V lost 3 bases and J lost 11, with 14 bases in between. CDR3 sequence: CASSLISPRKYF. CDR3 DNA sequence: TGTGCCAGCAGCTTGATTTCGCCAAGGAAGTACTTC.

The rearrangement links TRBV28 to TRBJ1-1, with D unclear. The ends were cut back, 2 bases at V and 7 bases at J, with 8 bases in the middle. The germline gives CDR1 MDHEN, CDR2 SYDVKM. The CDR3 sequence is 12 residues long. The CDR3 protein is CASSLPGVEAFF. As DNA, the CDR3 is TGTGCCAGCAGTTTACCGGGTGTTGAAGCTTTCTTT.

In its sample, this clone was seen a few times. The same CDR3 also results from other DNA sequences found in this sample. The V call is TRBV5-1, the J call TRBJ1-2, with 8 bases aligning to TRBD1. Germline V lookup: CDR1 SGHRS, CDR2 YFSETQ. V dropped 4 bases and J dropped 6; count of bases not matched to a gene: 5. CDR3 length: 13 residues. The CDR3 sequence: CASSPDRANGYTF. Here the CDR3 DNA reads TGCGCCAGCAGCCCGGACAGGGCGAATGGCTACACCTTC.

The sample holds one count of this clone. The chain uses TRBV5-1 and TRBJ1-4; 7 bases line up with TRBD1. CDR3 length equals 14 residues. Germline CDR1 is SGHRS and CDR2 is YFSETQ. J was trimmed by 5 bases and V by 4 bases; bases with no gene match: 5. The CDR3 reads CASSPLTGNEKLFF. The CDR3 nucleotides read TGCGCCAGCAGCCCTCTGACAGGGAATGAAAAACTGTTTTTT.

The rearrangement links TRBV11-2 to TRBJ2-7; 7 bases agree with TRBD2. V shed 1 base and J 0 bases; nucleotides not matched to a gene: 6. This CDR3 is built from 16 residues. CDR1 and CDR2 from the germline V gene are SGHAT and FQNNGV. The CDR3 region is CASSLGGGGSSYEQYF. In DNA form, the CDR3 reads TGTGCCAGCAGCTTAGGGGGCGGGGGTAGCTCCTACGAGCAGTACTTC.

The gene calls are TRBV5-1 and TRBJ2-3, with 9 bases aligning to TRBD2. The CDR3 has 15 residues. The ends lost 7 bases at V and 5 bases at J; junction bases unmatched: 11. CDR1 is SGHRS, CDR2 YFSETQ, per germline. DNA of the CDR3: TGCGCCAGCTCCCAGGAGCGGGGGGCGGGAGATACGCAGTATTTT. This codes for CASSQERGAGDTQYF.

The chain has TRBV7-3 and TRBJ1-1; 8 bases are shared with TRBD1. The CDR3 has 14 amino acids. With 4 bases clipped from V and 4 bases from J, the junction kept 5 bases outside the gene matches. Germline CDR1 reads SGHTA; CDR2 reads FQGTGA. The CDR3, as DNA: TGTGCCAGCAGCTCAGACACAGGGGGCACTGAAGCTTTCTTT. The encoded protein is CASSSDTGGTEAFF. Complete variable domain (other parts from reference TRBV7-3 and TRBJ1-1): GAGVSQTPSNKVTEKGKYVELRCDPISGHTALYWYRQSLGQGPEFLIYFQGTGAADDSGLPNDRFFAVRPEGSVSTLKIQRTERGDSAVYLCASSSDTGGTEAFFGQGTRLTVV.